Listed below are T cell receptor beta chains from one sample, sequenced in a study of shared T cell receptors in the human thymus. Produced via immunoSEQ multiplex PCR; TCRdb's table is partial and in-frame only. Found here are some 700,000 clones, more than 75% of them singletons; the top ten hold 0.0095% to 0.013%. These same records also appear under a second study, on human thymus T cells.

Sample: thymocytes. The receptors originated from a boy under three years old with a congenital heart defect. CDR3s include the opening cysteine and the closing phenylalanine or tryptophan. D genes are given only for firm matches.

D gene	V gene	CDR3 protein
TRBD2	TRBV6-1	CASSEGLAGASYEQYF
NA	TRBV2	CASSEPSILDEQFF
NA	TRBV19	CASSVDRRNEKLFF
NA	TRBV2	CASRMTSYNEQFF
NA	TRBV6-4	CASSSLGSSHEQYF
TRBD1	TRBV27	CASSDVTPGQGSYEQYF
NA	TRBV6-5	CASSYSASSCSYEQYF
TRBD1	TRBV5-1	CASSLGQGARETQYF
NA	TRBV7-9	CASSLRTLSHSEQYF
NA	TRBV27	CASSPSGWLSYEQYF
NA	TRBV7-6	CASSGQSYNEQFF
NA	TRBV5-6	CASNANWAYNEKLFF
NA	TRBV5-4	CASSFTVGGGTDTQYF
TRBD1	TRBV28	CASSPGRDRALNTEAFF
TRBD1	TRBV5-4	CASSSLDRGRETQYF
TRBD1	TRBV5-1	CASSFTQGASVEQYF
NA	TRBV19	CASRWGLDDPNQPQHF
NA	TRBV11-3	CASSLAGYEQYF
TRBD2	TRBV27	CASHDRGGFTSTDTQYF
NA	TRBV7-9	CASSQTGGDTQYF
NA	TRBV19	CASGGPTGNIYEQYF
TRBD2	TRBV7-3	CASSLIASGRWNEQFF
NA	TRBV13	CASSSRWGTDTQYF
TRBD2	TRBV28	CASRETSGKGWRGDTQYF
TRBD2	TRBV27	CASSPFVGGSTDTQYF
TRBD2	TRBV4-2	CASSQDLGLVYSNEQFF
TRBD1	TRBV6-5	CASSYTTGTGYYGYTF
TRBD1	TRBV19	CASRFRAGGEETQYF
NA	TRBV27	CASSSNLRTAGTGELFF
TRBD2	TRBV7-2	CASSREGIAGGTPYEQYF
NA	TRBV27	CASSFDQGTYEQYF
NA	TRBV7-9	CASSLGAGVNTEAFF
TRBD2	TRBV2	CASRAGGPITGELFF
TRBD2	TRBV4-3	CASSQVRLAGPYNEQFF
NA	TRBV11-2	CASSLGTDTQYF
NA	TRBV5-6	CASSFTRPSTDTQYF
TRBD1	TRBV2	CASSRGTGGAVREKLFF
NA	TRBV10-2	CAVLTNVGDTQYF
NA	TRBV6-1	CASIFGRLDTEAFF
NA	TRBV28	CASSGLSLNEQFF
NA	TRBV6-6	CASSYGQLNTEAFF
TRBD1	TRBV30	CAWSPGQGPPRPDTQYF
TRBD1	TRBV6-1	CASSEWGQGAVYEQYF
NA	TRBV15	CATSRRGGAHEQYF
NA	TRBV28	CASSRVYGYEQYF
NA	TRBV7-9	CASSPRGGFYGYTF
NA	TRBV11-2	CASSLYPGSYEQYF
TRBD2	TRBV5-1	CASSSTGASGSSGGGTYNEQFF